The T cell receptor (beta chain) under discussion was sequenced for a study of cytomegalovirus exposure and HLA in healthy donors. The CDR3 sequence is 13 residues long. CDR1 SGHVS and CDR2 FQNEAQ come from the germline V gene. The V end was cut by 7 bases, the J end by 5 bases, with 15 bases between. This clone was detected a few times. 13 Jbeta primers and 60 Vbeta primers were used for the PCR. Repertoires were generated with immunoSEQ multiplex PCR, while TCRdb's copy carries only in-frame clones and drops some. The data hold around 130,000 clones, with approximately 69% observed a single time. This TCR was sampled from a man in his forties in good health and CMV-seropositive. The sequencing input was PBMCs. The V and J genes are TRBV7-8 and TRBJ2-7, with TRBD1 as a possible D gene (6 bases). The CDR3 DNA reads TGTGCCAGCAAGGGCAGGGGTTGGGACGAGCAGTACTTC. Amino acid sequence: CASKGRGWDEQYF.